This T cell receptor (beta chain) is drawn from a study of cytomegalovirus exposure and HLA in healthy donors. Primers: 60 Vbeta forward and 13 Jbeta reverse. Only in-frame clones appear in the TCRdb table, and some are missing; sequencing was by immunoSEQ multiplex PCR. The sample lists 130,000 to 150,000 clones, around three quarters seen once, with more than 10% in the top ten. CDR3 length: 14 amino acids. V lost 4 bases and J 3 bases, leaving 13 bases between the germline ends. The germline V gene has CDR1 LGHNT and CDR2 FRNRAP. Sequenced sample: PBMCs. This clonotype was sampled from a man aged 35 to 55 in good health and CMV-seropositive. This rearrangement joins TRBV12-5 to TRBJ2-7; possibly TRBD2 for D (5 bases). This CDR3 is CASGSAGGRYEQYF. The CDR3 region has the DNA TGTGCTAGTGGTTCCGCGGGTGGGCGCTACGAGCAGTACTTC.